One sample yielded the 28 T cell receptor beta chains listed below, sequenced in a study of shared clonotypes between healthy human individuals. TCRdb's copy holds only in-frame clones and misses some; the assay was immunoSEQ multiplex PCR. Among just over 2,000,000 clones listed, 85% to 95% were seen once. What was sequenced was naive CD4+ T cells sorted from blood. The subset: CD45RA+ positively selected. All receptors come from a man younger than 35 in good health.

This chain links TRBV2 with TRBJ2-7; the match to TRBD1 covers 8 bases. Germline CDR1 and CDR2: SNHLY and FYNNEI. This CDR3 spans 14 amino acids. Losses at the gene ends were 7 bases for V and 3 bases for J; bases not matched to a gene: 8. CDR3 sequence: CASMRTGTGYEQYF. Here the CDR3 DNA reads TGTGCCAGCATGAGGACAGGGACTGGCTACGAGCAGTACTTC.

The CDR3 reads CASSVGLAGEGRTQYF. The CDR3, as DNA: TGTGCCAGCAGTGTTGGACTAGCGGGTGAGGGAAGGACGCAGTATTTT. The chain has TRBV6-4 and TRBJ2-3; TRBD2 aligns across 11 bases. The CDR3 extends over 16 amino acids. V lost 4 bases to trimming and J lost 9 bases; unmatched junction nucleotides: 12. Germline V gene data show CDR1 as MRHNA and CDR2 as SNTAGT.

This clone was seen once. J is TRBJ1-6 and V is TRBV7-9; a possible D gene is TRBD1 (5 bases). The CDR3 extends over 15 amino acids. V was cut by 6 bases and J by 7 bases, with 16 bases left in between. Germline V CDR1 and CDR2: SEHNR, FQNEAQ (reference sequence). CDR3 DNA: TGTGCCAGCAGTTCCAGGGACCATCTGAATTCACCCCTCCACTTT. Translated: CASSSRDHLNSPLHF.

V is TRBV2 and J is TRBJ2-7; TRBD2 agrees at 10 bases. The CDR3 sequence is 15 residues long. The J segment lost 3 bases and the V segment lost 7 bases, leaving 9 bases of the junction unmatched. Germline lookup yields CDR1 SNHLY and CDR2 FYNNEI. CDR3 protein: CASTPLAGGGYEQYF. CDR3 coding DNA: TGTGCCAGCACTCCCTTAGCGGGAGGTGGCTACGAGCAGTACTTC.

This clone was seen a single time. V and J are TRBV6-1 and TRBJ2-2, with 15 bases identical to TRBD2. The germline CDR1 and CDR2 sequences are MNHNS and SASEGT. This CDR3 comprises 17 residues. Trimming took 3 bases from V and 8 from J; bases not matched to a gene: 7. For the CDR3, the DNA is TGTGCCAGCAGTGACGGACTAGCGGGAGGGCCGGCAGGGGAGCTGTTTTTT. This translates into CASSDGLAGGPAGELFF.

The genes are TRBV10-2 and TRBJ1-5; possibly TRBD1 for D (6 bases). This CDR3 has 15 residues. The germline gives CDR1 WSHSY, CDR2 SAAADI. V shed 8 bases and J shed 3 bases, with 17 bases lying between them. CDR3 in DNA: TGCGCCAGCCGTGTAAACGGGGGCTCCAATCAGCCCCAGCATTTT. Translating gives CASRVNGGSNQPQHF.

The rearrangement uses TRBV18 and TRBJ1-6; D is ambiguous. This CDR3 comprises 16 residues. Trimming stripped 0 bases from V and 12 bases from J, with 18 bases between. Germline CDR1 and CDR2: KGHSH and LQKENI. The CDR3 region is CASSPPNRLMGQPLHF. In nucleotides, the CDR3 is TGTGCCAGCTCACCACCTAACAGACTTATGGGTCAACCCCTCCACTTT.

The rearrangement uses TRBV10-3 and TRBJ2-7, with 8 bases that match TRBD2. The CDR3 consists of 14 residues. The V gene's germline CDR1 is ENHRY and CDR2 SYGVKD. The V segment lost 11 bases and the J segment 3 bases; nucleotides outside the gene matches: 12. CDR3 in DNA: TGTGCCTCCCGAGGACGGGAGGGCGACTACGAGCAGTACTTC. This encodes CASRGREGDYEQYF.

The V and J genes are TRBV19 and TRBJ2-1, with 11 bases that match TRBD2. The CDR3 covers 15 residues. CDR1 is LNHDA, CDR2 SQIVND, per germline (reference sequence). The trim removed 3 bases at V and 6 bases at J, leaving 4 bases unmatched. CDR3 DNA: TGTGCCAGTAGTATCGGTACTAGCGGGGGCAATGAGCAGTTCTTC. It specifies CASSIGTSGGNEQFF.

The chain carries TRBV11-2 and TRBJ2-7; D is tentatively TRBD1 or TRBD2 (5 bases each). The CDR3 is made up of 13 amino acids. Trimming removed 3 bases at V and 3 bases at J, with 9 bases between. CDR1 and CDR2 (germline): SGHAT, FQNNGV. CDR3 amino acids: CASSFKGSYEQYF. CDR3 bases: TGTGCCAGCAGCTTTAAGGGGAGCTACGAGCAGTACTTC.

This clone was seen once. The rearrangement uses TRBV6-6 and TRBJ2-1; tentatively, D is TRBD2 (6 bases). CDR1 and CDR2 from the germline V gene are MNHNY and SVGAGI (reference sequence). This CDR3 spans 15 amino acids. Trimming shortened V by 6 bases and J by 3 bases, and 15 bases separated the two germline ends. The CDR3 loop reads CASRAGEEDYNEQFF. DNA of the CDR3: TGTGCCAGCAGAGCCGGGGAGGAGGACTACAATGAGCAGTTCTTC.

This rearrangement joins TRBV11-2 to TRBJ1-1; D is possibly TRBD1 (5 bases). The ends were cut back, 1 base at V and 1 base at J, with 13 bases in the middle. This CDR3 comprises 16 residues. The germline CDR1 and CDR2 sequences are SGHAT and FQNNGV. The CDR3: CASSLGGIIGNTEAFF. CDR3 nucleotides: TGTGCCAGCAGCTTAGGGGGGATAATAGGGAACACTGAAGCTTTCTTT.

The chain is built from TRBV2 and TRBJ1-1; D is possibly TRBD1 (6 bases). The germline gives CDR1 SNHLY, CDR2 FYNNEI. The CDR3 covers 12 residues. Trimming removed 11 bases from V and 1 base from J, with 11 bases in between. CDR3 region: CARGQPNTEAFF. The CDR3 region has the DNA TGTGCCCGAGGACAGCCGAACACTGAAGCTTTCTTT.

V gene TRBV9 combines with J gene TRBJ1-3; unclear D gene. The CDR3 length is 15 residues. Trimming pared 2 bases from V and 7 bases from J, leaving 16 bases between. The germline CDR1 and CDR2 sequences are SGDLS and YYNGEE. The CDR3 sequence: CASSVTEGGVNTIYF. Here the CDR3 DNA reads TGTGCCAGCAGCGTGACGGAGGGAGGTGTCAACACCATATATTTT.

This clone was seen a single time. The rearrangement joins TRBV5-1 to TRBJ2-2, with D uncertain. Germline CDR1 and CDR2: SGHRS and YFSETQ. This CDR3 has 14 residues. V dropped 5 bases and J dropped 3 bases, with 11 bases sitting between them. The CDR3 coding sequence is TGCGCCAGCAGTGGGTTATCGGACACCGGGGAGCTGTTTTTT. Its translation is CASSGLSDTGELFF.

Concerning this clone: The identical CDR3 is also encoded by other nucleotide sequences in the sample. The V and J genes are TRBV6-5 and TRBJ2-5; 8 bases match TRBD2. The length of the CDR3 is 13 residues. CDR1 is MNHEY and CDR2 is SVGAGI in the germline V gene. The J segment lost 4 bases and the V segment lost 8 bases, leaving 6 bases of the junction unmatched. DNA of the CDR3: TGTGCCAGCTCCCGGGGGGGGCGAGAGACCCAGTACTTC. This sequence encodes CASSRGGRETQYF.

The chain links TRBV28 to TRBJ2-2, with 7 bases aligning to TRBD2. The CDR3 runs to 14 residues. Losses at the gene ends were 7 bases for V and 4 bases for J; bases not matched to a gene: 6. The germline V gene has CDR1 MDHEN and CDR2 SYDVKM. The CDR3 is CASIGGGVTGELFF. The CDR3 bases are TGTGCCAGCATCGGCGGGGGTGTCACCGGGGAGCTGTTTTTT.

This sequence joins TRBV28 and TRBJ1-4, with D perhaps TRBD1 (5 bases). Trimming took off 5 bases at V and 6 bases at J, with 19 bases between the two ends. This CDR3 contains 16 residues. From germline, CDR1 is MDHEN and CDR2 SYDVKM. The CDR3: CASSRQGRGFHEKLFF. DNA for the CDR3: TGTGCCAGCAGTAGGCAGGGTAGGGGCTTTCATGAAAAACTGTTTTTT.

This clone was seen once. The rearrangement joins TRBV10-3 to TRBJ2-5, with D perhaps matching TRBD1 (6 bases). This CDR3 has 15 amino acids. V was cut by 4 bases and J by 7 bases, with 19 bases left in between. Germline V lookup: CDR1 ENHRY, CDR2 SYGVKD. The CDR3 coding sequence is TGTGCCATCAGTGTTGCGACAGGTAGCGAGGGGACCCAGTACTTC. Translated: CAISVATGSEGTQYF.

Here the CDR3 reads CASSYGYRAMNTEAFF. CDR3 sequence (DNA): TGTGCCAGCAGTTATGGGTACAGGGCAATGAACACTGAAGCTTTCTTT. This chain joins TRBV6-5 and TRBJ1-1, with a tentative D call TRBD1 (6 bases). Germline V CDR1 and CDR2: MNHEY, SVGAGI. V shed 3 bases and J shed 0 bases, with 14 bases lying between them. The CDR3 contains 16 residues.

The chain couples TRBV27 to TRBJ1-6; no firm D call. The CDR3 is made up of 14 amino acids. Germline V gives CDR1 MNHEY, CDR2 SMNVEV (reference sequence). Trimming left V 7 bases short and J 3 bases short, with 10 bases between. This CDR3 reads CASMDTDYNSPLHF. The CDR3 DNA follows: TGTGCCAGCATGGATACGGACTATAATTCACCCCTCCACTTT.

The chain joins TRBV10-3 to TRBJ2-1; 11 positions agree with TRBD2. The junction had 13 bases not matched to a gene; V was cut back by 8 bases and J by 1 base. CDR1 ENHRY and CDR2 SYGVKD come from the germline V gene. The CDR3 is 18 amino acids. CDR3 sequence: CAISSGTSGSISYNEQFF. The CDR3 DNA follows: TGTGCCATCTCTTCAGGCACTAGCGGGAGTATTTCCTACAATGAGCAGTTCTTC.

Remarks on this clone: An end of the junction differs from the germline gene, which may be a read error. Other DNA variants within this sample encode the same CDR3. The genes are TRBV10-3 and TRBJ2-3; D remains ambiguous. The CDR3 loop spans 13 amino acids. CDR1 and CDR2 (germline): ENHRY, SYGVKD. The CDR3 coding sequence is TGTGCCATCAGTGAGTCTAGCACTGATACGCAGTATTTT. This encodes CAISESSTDTQYF.

The chain recombines TRBV15 with TRBJ2-3; no reliable D call. V was shortened by 0 bases and J by 4 bases, with 14 bases between the two germline ends. The CDR3 runs to 16 residues. CDR1 LNHNV and CDR2 YYDKDF come from the germline V gene (reference sequence). CDR3 protein: CATSRDRPLGADTQYF. Written as DNA, the CDR3 is TGTGCCACCAGCAGAGATAGGCCCCTGGGCGCAGATACGCAGTATTTT.

This chain links TRBV5-1 with TRBJ2-1, with D maybe TRBD2 (5 bases). Germline CDR1 is SGHRS and CDR2 is YFSETQ. Trimming stripped 2 bases from V and 3 bases from J, with 9 bases between. The length of the CDR3 is 14 residues. CDR3: CASSFAGLYNEQFF. The CDR3 DNA reads as TGCGCCAGCAGCTTCGCGGGCCTCTACAATGAGCAGTTCTTC.

The chain uses TRBV6-5 and TRBJ2-1; D is unresolved. V was pared by 0 bases and J by 1 base, with 7 bases between. Germline lookup yields CDR1 MNHEY and CDR2 SVGAGI. CDR3 length equals 15 residues. Here the CDR3 reads CASSYSPQSYNEQFF. For the CDR3, the DNA is TGTGCCAGCAGTTACTCCCCCCAGTCCTACAATGAGCAGTTCTTC.

In regard to this clone: One junction end disagrees with the germline gene, perhaps due to a read error. CDR3 sequence: CASSLDRDNEQFF. Written as DNA, the CDR3 is TGTGCTAGCAGCTTAGACAGGGACAATGAGCAGTTCTTC. The chain carries TRBV7-7 and TRBJ2-1, with 7 nucleotides matching TRBD1. The CDR3 contains 13 residues. Per the germline V gene, CDR1 is SSHAT and CDR2 is FNYEAQ (reference sequence).

V usage is TRBV7-9 and J usage is TRBJ2-1; 7 positions agree with TRBD2. Germline trimming cut 7 bases from V and 9 bases from J; bases unmatched to any gene: 12. The CDR3 covers 14 residues. Looked up from germline, CDR1 is SEHNR and CDR2 is FQNEAQ (reference sequence). The CDR3 is CASTNSGGTSEQFF. CDR3 bases: TGTGCCAGCACCAATTCGGGGGGTACGTCTGAGCAGTTCTTC.